Following are 5 T cell receptor beta chains from one sample sequenced in a study of T cells in Graves' hyperthyroidism and ophthalmopathy (dated by TCRdb to about 2019). Library preparation employed multiplex PCR. Sequencer: Illumina HiSeq 2000. Amplification of TCR beta CDR3 regions was carried out from RNA transcripts. For the first round of RT-PCR on the TCR CDR3, the HTBI primer set was used together with the Qiagen OneStep RT-PCR kit. Through fastp at Q25 and MiXCR, TCRdb rebuilt clones from the public reads, retaining in-frame beta chains. Each entry merges the rows of one CDR3 protein and shows their most common DNA and genes. The sample contains some 620,000 distinct CDR3 sequences, around 16% of them found a single time. Around 4% of the sample is in the top ten clones. Input material: blood. These receptors all stem from a woman in her 30s with Graves' hyperthyroidism.

This clonotype has at least ten counts. The chain is built from TRBV20-1 and TRBJ2-5; no clear D. Trimming pared 6 bases from V and 1 base from J, leaving 12 bases between. This CDR3 spans 13 amino acids. Germline V lookup: CDR1 DFQATT, CDR2 SNEGSKA (reference sequence). The CDR3 sequence is CSAEVAVQETQYF. CDR3 coding DNA: TGCAGTGCCGAGGTGGCGGTCCAAGAGACCCAGTACTTC.

At least ten counts were recorded for this clonotype. The CDR3 spells CASSLWSGRTYNEQFF. CDR3 sequence (DNA): TGTGCCAGCAGTTTATGGAGCGGGAGGACCTACAATGAGCAGTTCTTC. The J gene is TRBJ2-1, the V gene TRBV27; 9 bases agree with TRBD2. The germline V gene encodes CDR1 MNHEY and CDR2 SMNVEV (reference sequence). This CDR3 comprises 16 residues. The J segment lost 2 bases and the V segment lost 1 base, leaving 3 bases of the junction unmatched.

This chain connects TRBV28 to TRBJ2-7; 10 bases agree with TRBD2. The junction had 11 bases not matched to a gene; V was cut back by 6 bases and J by 6 bases. The V gene's germline CDR1 is MDHEN and CDR2 SYDVKM. This CDR3 comprises 15 residues. The CDR3 coding sequence is TGTGCCAGCAGCAGATCTAGCGGGGGAGTCCTCGAGCAGTACTTC. It is translated as CASSRSSGGVLEQYF.

J is TRBJ2-7 and V is TRBV3-2; TRBD2 is taken as the D call from the table, unchecked against the DNA. TRBV3-2 is tagged as a pseudogene. This CDR3 spans 16 amino acids. The DNA for the CDR3 is TGTGCCAGCAGCCAGACGACAGTCCCCAACATCTACGAGCAGTACTTC. Its translation is CASSQTTVPNIYEQYF.

CDR3 nucleotides: TGCAGTGCCCCGAGGGGCGGCGAGCAGTACTTC. Translating gives CSAPRGGEQYF. The chain combines TRBV20-1 with TRBJ2-7; D is tentatively TRBD1 or TRBD2 (5 bases each). From germline, CDR1 is DFQATT and CDR2 SNEGSKA (reference sequence). With 6 bases removed from V and 6 bases from J, the gap between germline ends came to 12 bases. The CDR3 runs 11 residues.